This is a list of T cell receptor beta chains from one sample in a study of beta chain features in type 1 diabetes. Sequenced by immunoSEQ multiplex PCR; TCRdb stores in-frame clones only, minus some. This sample has a few hundred thousand clones, with 27% found just once. The sequencing sample was made of central memory CD4+ T cells from blood. The receptors shown here come from a man aged 30 to 45 in good health. Both conserved end residues are part of each CDR3. D genes are given only for firm matches. The size field is filled for only some rows; it gives once, few, many or a size class.

clone size: few; D gene: TRBD1; V gene: TRBV30; J gene: TRBJ2-3; CDR3 protein: CAWTLTGDTQYF; CDR3 DNA: TGTGCCTGGACCCTGACAGGGGATACGCAGTATTTT
clone size: -; D gene: -; V gene: TRBV7-2; J gene: TRBJ2-4; CDR3 protein: CASSLGQVLAKNIQYF; CDR3 DNA: TGTGCCAGCAGCTTAGGACAGGTGTTAGCCAAAAACATTCAGTACTTC
clone size: many; D gene: -; V gene: TRBV7-2; J gene: TRBJ2-1; CDR3 protein: CASSLLASSYNEQFF; CDR3 DNA: TGTGCCAGCAGCTTACTAGCCTCCTCCTACAATGAGCAGTTCTTC
clone size: few; D gene: -; V gene: TRBV28; J gene: TRBJ2-1; CDR3 protein: CASNSFPLYEQFF; CDR3 DNA: TGTGCCAGCAATAGCTTCCCCTTGTATGAGCAGTTCTTC
clone size: -; D gene: -; V gene: TRBV15; J gene: TRBJ1-5; CDR3 protein: CATSRDRWQPQHF; CDR3 DNA: TGTGCCACCAGCAGAGATAGGTGGCAGCCCCAGCATTTT
clone size: few; D gene: TRBD2; V gene: TRBV5-1; J gene: TRBJ2-3; CDR3 protein: CASSRLAGGTDTQYF; CDR3 DNA: TGCGCCAGCAGTCGTTTAGCGGGGGGCACAGATACGCAGTATTTT
clone size: few; D gene: TRBD2; V gene: TRBV18; J gene: TRBJ2-4; CDR3 protein: CASSGLAGGAKNIQYF; CDR3 DNA: TGTGCCAGCTCCGGACTAGCGGGAGGAGCCAAAAACATTCAGTACTTC
clone size: -; D gene: -; V gene: TRBV9; J gene: TRBJ2-5; CDR3 protein: CASSVGAQETQYF; CDR3 DNA: TGTGCCAGCAGCGTAGGAGCACAAGAGACCCAGTACTTC
clone size: few; D gene: -; V gene: TRBV9; J gene: TRBJ2-5; CDR3 protein: CASSPRRQAGIRRAETQYF; CDR3 DNA: TGTGCCAGCAGCCCCAGGCGACAGGCCGGCATCCGACGTGCAGAGACCCAGTACTTC
clone size: -; D gene: TRBD2; V gene: TRBV7-2; J gene: TRBJ2-1; CDR3 protein: CASSTPSGRAHPSYNEQFF; CDR3 DNA: TGTGCCAGCAGCACCCCTAGCGGGAGGGCTCACCCATCTTACAATGAGCAGTTCTTC
clone size: few; D gene: TRBD1; V gene: TRBV2; J gene: TRBJ2-5; CDR3 protein: CASSQDREETQYF; CDR3 DNA: TGTGCCAGCAGTCAAGACAGGGAAGAGACCCAGTACTTC
clone size: few; D gene: TRBD2; V gene: TRBV6-6; J gene: TRBJ2-1; CDR3 protein: CASSYSTGLDYNEQFF; CDR3 DNA: TGTGCCAGCAGTTACTCTACGGGACTAGATTACAATGAGCAGTTCTTC
clone size: -; D gene: -; V gene: TRBV7-2; J gene: TRBJ2-1; CDR3 protein: CASSFYPSSAGTYNEQFF; CDR3 DNA: TGTGCCAGCAGCTTTTACCCCTCTAGCGCTGGGACCTACAATGAGCAGTTCTTC
clone size: few; D gene: TRBD2; V gene: TRBV19; J gene: TRBJ2-1; CDR3 protein: CASSMTSGSYNEQFF; CDR3 DNA: TGTGCCAGTAGTATGACTAGCGGATCATACAATGAGCAGTTCTTC
clone size: -; D gene: -; V gene: TRBV7-7; J gene: TRBJ2-5; CDR3 protein: CASSVGQAAGETQYF; CDR3 DNA: TGTGCCAGCAGCGTCGGGCAGGCCGCGGGGGAGACCCAGTACTTC
clone size: few; D gene: -; V gene: TRBV5-4; J gene: TRBJ2-2; CDR3 protein: CASSWNKAGELFF; CDR3 DNA: TGTGCCAGCAGCTGGAACAAAGCCGGGGAGCTGTTTTTT
clone size: few; D gene: TRBD2; V gene: TRBV5-1; J gene: TRBJ2-7; CDR3 protein: CASSLEGLAGSKQYF; CDR3 DNA: TGCGCCAGCAGCTTGGAGGGACTAGCGGGCTCCAAGCAGTACTTC
clone size: -; D gene: -; V gene: TRBV15; J gene: TRBJ2-5; CDR3 protein: CATSRDYFQETQYF; CDR3 DNA: TGTGCCACCAGCAGAGACTATTTCCAAGAGACCCAGTACTTC
clone size: -; D gene: -; V gene: TRBV15; J gene: TRBJ1-2; CDR3 protein: CATSRDSYGYTF; CDR3 DNA: TGTGCCACCAGCAGAGATAGCTATGGCTACACCTTC
clone size: -; D gene: TRBD1; V gene: TRBV19; J gene: TRBJ1-6; CDR3 protein: CASSTTGYNSPLHF; CDR3 DNA: TGTGCCAGTAGTACGACAGGGTACAATTCACCCCTCCACTTT
clone size: many; D gene: -; V gene: TRBV6-5; J gene: TRBJ2-7; CDR3 protein: CASSYSFTLPYEQYF; CDR3 DNA: TGTGCCAGCAGTTACTCTTTTACCCTCCCATACGAGCAGTACTTC
clone size: -; D gene: TRBD1; V gene: TRBV25-1; J gene: TRBJ1-1; CDR3 protein: CASRGQGDTEAFF; CDR3 DNA: TGTGCCAGCCGGGGACAGGGGGACACTGAAGCTTTCTTT
clone size: medium-sized; D gene: -; V gene: TRBV30; J gene: TRBJ2-1; CDR3 protein: CAWSTVLNEQFF; CDR3 DNA: TGTGCCTGGAGTACCGTCCTCAATGAGCAGTTCTTC
clone size: few; D gene: TRBD1; V gene: TRBV6-5; J gene: TRBJ2-7; CDR3 protein: CASSYDRGGYEQYF; CDR3 DNA: TGTGCCAGCAGTTACGACAGGGGGGGGTACGAGCAGTACTTC
clone size: -; D gene: -; V gene: TRBV28; J gene: TRBJ1-2; CDR3 protein: CASSLYQGGNYTF; CDR3 DNA: TGTGCCAGCAGTTTATACCAGGGTGGAAACTACACCTTC
clone size: many; D gene: -; V gene: TRBV15; J gene: TRBJ2-1; CDR3 protein: CATSRERQLKQFF; CDR3 DNA: TGTGCCACCAGCAGAGAGAGACAGCTCAAGCAGTTCTTC
clone size: many; D gene: TRBD1; V gene: TRBV7-9; J gene: TRBJ2-1; CDR3 protein: CASSWGQASYNEQFF; CDR3 DNA: TGTGCCAGCAGCTGGGGACAGGCGTCCTACAATGAGCAGTTCTTC
clone size: -; D gene: TRBD1; V gene: TRBV6-5; J gene: TRBJ2-7; CDR3 protein: CAASPLGQRFYEQYF; CDR3 DNA: TGTGCCGCCTCTCCCCTGGGACAGAGGTTCTACGAGCAGTACTTC
clone size: few; D gene: -; V gene: TRBV6-1; J gene: TRBJ2-7; CDR3 protein: CASSRTADPNYEQYF; CDR3 DNA: TGTGCCAGCAGTAGGACAGCCGACCCTAACTACGAGCAGTACTTC
clone size: -; D gene: -; V gene: TRBV6-5; J gene: TRBJ2-7; CDR3 protein: CASSYGLMGGYEQYF; CDR3 DNA: TGTGCCAGCAGTTACGGGCTGATGGGGGGCTACGAGCAGTACTTC
clone size: -; D gene: -; V gene: TRBV30; J gene: TRBJ1-4; CDR3 protein: CAWSVRPPGQIATNEKLFF; CDR3 DNA: TGTGCCTGGAGTGTGCGGCCCCCGGGACAAATAGCAACTAATGAAAAACTGTTTTTT
clone size: few; D gene: -; V gene: TRBV5-1; J gene: TRBJ2-7; CDR3 protein: CASSLSGFTYEQYF; CDR3 DNA: TGCGCCAGCAGCTTGTCAGGATTTACCTACGAGCAGTACTTC
clone size: few; D gene: -; V gene: TRBV29-1; J gene: TRBJ1-2; CDR3 protein: CSAREAYGYTF; CDR3 DNA: TGCAGCGCAAGAGAAGCCTATGGCTACACCTTC
clone size: few; D gene: -; V gene: TRBV29-1; J gene: TRBJ2-5; CDR3 protein: CSVDGGAAGPETQYF; CDR3 DNA: TGCAGCGTTGATGGTGGGGCGGCAGGACCAGAGACCCAGTACTTC
clone size: -; D gene: TRBD2; V gene: TRBV28; J gene: TRBJ2-3; CDR3 protein: CASSTGLAATDTQYF; CDR3 DNA: TGTGCCAGCAGTACTGGACTAGCGGCCACAGATACGCAGTATTTT
clone size: few; D gene: TRBD1; V gene: TRBV5-1; J gene: TRBJ2-1; CDR3 protein: CASSPDVRTGGHNEQFF; CDR3 DNA: TGCGCCAGCAGCCCTGACGTCCGGACAGGGGGCCACAATGAGCAGTTCTTC
clone size: once; D gene: TRBD2; V gene: TRBV5-4; J gene: TRBJ2-1; CDR3 protein: CASSLAGSGANEQFF; CDR3 DNA: TGTGCCAGCAGCTTGGCCGGTAGCGGGGCCAATGAGCAGTTCTTC
clone size: -; D gene: -; V gene: TRBV9; J gene: TRBJ2-2; CDR3 protein: CAGPGELFF; CDR3 DNA: TGTGCGGGCCCCGGGGAGCTGTTTTTT
clone size: -; D gene: -; V gene: TRBV5-6; J gene: TRBJ2-3; CDR3 protein: CASSWSSTDTQYF; CDR3 DNA: TGTGCCAGCAGCTGGTCTAGCACAGATACGCAGTATTTT
clone size: once; D gene: -; V gene: TRBV11-2; J gene: TRBJ2-1; CDR3 protein: CASSGGTVYNEQFF; CDR3 DNA: TGTGCCAGCAGCGGGGGGACAGTTTACAATGAGCAGTTCTTC
clone size: -; D gene: TRBD2; V gene: TRBV29-1; J gene: TRBJ2-5; CDR3 protein: CSAVGGGYQETQYF; CDR3 DNA: TGCAGCGCCGTCGGGGGAGGGTACCAAGAGACCCAGTACTTC
clone size: -; D gene: -; V gene: TRBV15; J gene: TRBJ2-1; CDR3 protein: CATSRDLHGYNEQFF; CDR3 DNA: TGTGCCACCAGCAGAGATTTACACGGATACAATGAGCAGTTCTTC
clone size: -; D gene: TRBD2; V gene: TRBV6-1; J gene: TRBJ2-1; CDR3 protein: CASSGLAGSDEQFF; CDR3 DNA: TGTGCCAGCAGTGGCCTAGCGGGAAGCGATGAGCAGTTCTTC
clone size: -; D gene: -; V gene: TRBV12-2; J gene: TRBJ2-7; CDR3 protein: CASRLGDGTYEQYF; CDR3 DNA: TGTGCAAGTCGCTTAGGGGACGGAACCTACGAGCAGTACTTC